This TCR beta chain was recovered during a study of blood T cell repertoires in COVID-19. About the study: Both acute and convalescent COVID-19 samples were obtained from the United States, Italy and Spain. PBMCs, B-cell-depleted T cells, or T cells were the source of the cDNA or gDNA that made up the material.

Germline V gene sequence: CDR1 MDHEN, CDR2 SYDVKM. V was clipped by 6 bases and J by 4 bases, with 15 bases between them. This CDR3 spans 14 amino acids. Authors' methods: Amplification with reference gene primers provided the estimates of nucleated cell counts. Clones were read by immunoSEQ multiplex PCR, and TCRdb kept only the in-frame ones, dropping some. From that table come the V and J calls and clone size; the DNA was used to work out D and trimming. This table holds about 81,000 clones, approximately 87% found once. This TCR was recovered from a woman aged 70-85 years with acute or convalescent COVID-19. Sequencing was done on a sample of peripheral blood. The chain carries TRBV28 and TRBJ1-1; maybe TRBD1 (6 bases). For the CDR3, the DNA is TGTGCCAGCAGGATACAGGGAGTTAGCACTGAAGCTTTCTTT. This translates into CASRIQGVSTEAFF.